Sequencing of this TCR beta chain was carried out in a study of shared clonotypes between healthy human individuals. Overall study context: Three CD4 naive, three CD4 memory, two CD8 naive and one CD8 memory plate were used per donor. Whole-study results and caveats: When naive CD4 clonotypes were compared across several donors, approximately 4.9% were shared.

Details on this clone: Its antigen remains unknown.

This table comes from immunoSEQ multiplex PCR, and its TCRdb copy is limited to in-frame clones, with some not included. The sample yields 550,000 to 700,000 clones, around 78% seen once. The CDR3 is 16 residues long. Germline CDR1 MNHNS, CDR2 SASEGT. The V end lost 0 bases, the J end lost 4 bases, and 15 bases lay between the germline ends. The chain links TRBV6-1 to TRBJ1-1; tentatively, D is TRBD1 (6 bases). The specimen was memory CD4+ T cells sorted from blood. Subset described: CD45RA-negative fraction. This receptor was taken from a woman aged 25 to 39 in good health. CDR3 DNA: TGTGCCAGCAGTGAAGCGCATGGGAGAGGGGGCACTGAAGCTTTCTTT. As protein: CASSEAHGRGGTEAFF.